The T cell receptor (beta chain) under discussion was sequenced for a study of CXCR3-negative and CXCR3-positive naive CD8 T cells. The authors made the TRB cDNA libraries by 5' RACE using UMI labels. Reprocessing the 5' RACE reads, TCRdb reports a single entry for every CDR3 protein and omits DNA. This sample carries some 140,000 distinct CDR3 sequences, with around 0.37% going to the ten biggest clones. Comments on this clonotype: Antigen specificity is unknown.

Overall study findings and caveats: Naive cells that were CXCR3-positive had more hydrophobic TRB CDR3s (compared with CXCR3-negative naive cells).

In germline, CDR1 is LGHNA, CDR2 YSLEER. The CDR3 extends over 15 amino acids. The TCR comes from a human donor in good health. Some clones in this sample may be carry-over from other donors' samples. Source material: naive CXCR3+ CD8+ T cells from blood. Subset: CD45RO-CCR7+CD27+CD95- naive CD8+ T cells expressing CXCR3 (TNR3+). This sequence joins TRBV4-3 and TRBJ1-1. CDR3 amino acids: CASSQLARLNTEAFF.